The present TCR beta chain was sequenced within a study of cytomegalovirus exposure and HLA in healthy donors. Looking at the study overall: In a later analysis, the approximately 110 validation repertoires were reported to have used the same platform as the roughly 700 first-cohort repertoires. General observations from the study: Specificity for CMV antigens was confirmed in vitro for a few of the CMV-associated chains. The study designated 150 to 200 TCR beta chains cytomegalovirus-associated.

The junction had 8 bases not matched to a gene; V was cut back by 5 bases and J by 4 bases. The CDR3 extends over 16 amino acids. The germline V gene encodes CDR1 SGHAT and CDR2 FQNNGV. While the first cohort had 600 to 750 subjects, the donors belonged to the separate validation cohort of 100 to 150 subjects. Turning to this clone: Its specificity is not known.

Clones were read by immunoSEQ multiplex PCR, and TCRdb kept only the in-frame ones, dropping some. In the table there are roughly 130,000 clones, 88% of which are singletons. The TCR was taken from a man aged 30 to 45 in good health and CMV-seronegative. The V and J genes are TRBV11-2 and TRBJ2-5, with TRBD2 matching over 12 bases. Sequencing used PBMCs. The CDR3 DNA is TGTGCCAGCAGCGTTTCTAGCGGGAGGGGACGAGAGACCCAGTACTTC. Translated: CASSVSSGRGRETQYF.